This passage covers 11 T cell receptor beta chains from one sample sequenced in a study of shared clonotypes between healthy human individuals. Naive CD8 isolation took CD45RO-negative cells positively selected for CCR7 and excluded terminally differentiated effector memory CD45RA+ cells. Libraries were prepared by immunoSEQ multiplex PCR; TCRdb keeps only in-frame clonotypes and omits some of them. Of around 2.1 million clones listed, around 93% are singletons. The sequencing input was naive CD8+ T cells from PBMCs. The receptor source for this set is a man younger than 35 in good health. Some clones in this sample may be carry-over from other donors' samples.

In its sample, this clone was seen once. This specimen includes other DNA sequences encoding the same CDR3. This chain joins TRBV5-1 and TRBJ2-1, with TRBD2 matching over 7 bases. The germline V gene has CDR1 SGHRS and CDR2 YFSETQ. V shed 2 bases and J 9 bases; nucleotides not matched to a gene: 2. This CDR3 region has 12 residues. The CDR3 region is CASSFGGSEQFF. CDR3 bases: TGCGCCAGCAGCTTTGGCGGGAGTGAGCAGTTCTTC.

This chain connects TRBV19 to TRBJ2-2; 10 nucleotides agree with TRBD1. The CDR3 extends over 17 amino acids. CDR1 is LNHDA, CDR2 SQIVND, per germline (reference sequence). After removal of 4 bases from V and 2 bases from J, the junction contained 7 bases not matched to a gene. CDR3 residues: CASSKPGQGTNTGELFF. As DNA, the CDR3 is TGTGCCAGTAGTAAACCGGGACAGGGGACTAACACCGGGGAGCTGTTTTTT.

This rearrangement joins TRBV19 to TRBJ2-1; the D is unclear. The germline CDR1 and CDR2 sequences are LNHDA and SQIVND (reference sequence). V was trimmed by 6 bases and J by 3 bases, leaving 21 bases between them. The CDR3 loop spans 17 amino acids. The CDR3 here is CASSLLSGSPFYNEQFF. The CDR3 DNA reads TGTGCCAGTAGCCTCCTGTCTGGATCCCCATTCTACAATGAGCAGTTCTTC.

This clone was found once. This rearrangement joins TRBV14 to TRBJ1-4; 7 bases are a match to TRBD1. V lost 5 bases, J lost 0 bases, and 3 bases stayed unmatched. Germline CDR1 and CDR2: SGHDN and FVKESK. This CDR3 contains 15 residues. The CDR3 spells CASSKGQSTNEKLFF. CDR3 nucleotides: TGTGCCAGCAGCAAGGGACAGTCAACTAATGAAAAACTGTTTTTT.

The chain links TRBV7-3 to TRBJ2-2; TRBD2 agrees at 11 bases. Germline lookup yields CDR1 SGHTA and CDR2 FQGTGA. The CDR3 loop spans 17 amino acids. V shed 3 bases, J shed 3 bases, and the junction held 6 bases outside the gene matches. The CDR3 DNA sequence: TGTGCCAGCAGCTTCGATCGGACTAGCGGGCACACCGGGGAGCTGTTTTTT. The encoded protein is CASSFDRTSGHTGELFF.

The CDR3, as DNA: TGCGCCAGCAGCTTGGATTGGGGTGTAGTGGTCGCGGGCATTCAGTACTTC. This encodes CASSLDWGVVVAGIQYF. The gene calls are TRBV5-1 and TRBJ2-4, with a weak D call TRBD2 (5 bases). Trimming stripped 0 bases from V and 9 bases from J, with 22 bases between. The germline gives CDR1 SGHRS, CDR2 YFSETQ. The CDR3 consists of 17 residues. The variable domain in full, with the rest retrieved from reference TRBV5-1 and TRBJ2-4, is KAGVTQTPRYLIKTRGQQVTLSCSPISGHRSVSWYQQTPGQGLQFLFEYFSETQRNKGNFPGRFSGRQFSNSRSEMNVSTLELGDSALYLCASSLDWGVVVAGIQYFGAGTRLSVL.

Comment on this clone: A read error may account for a junction end that differs from germline. This chain links TRBV28 with TRBJ2-5; TRBD1 might be the D (6 bases). Germline CDR1 and CDR2: MDHEN and SYDVKM. The length of the CDR3 is 15 residues. The CDR3 protein is CASSLFAGEQGTQYF. The DNA for the CDR3 is TGTGCCAGCAGTTTATTCGCAGGGGAGCAAGGGACCCAGTACTTC.

The chain couples TRBV27 to TRBJ1-2; D is possibly TRBD1 (5 bases). V lost 0 bases and J lost 8, with 13 bases in between. The germline gives CDR1 MNHEY, CDR2 SMNVEV (reference sequence). The CDR3 covers 14 residues. CDR3 nucleotide sequence: TGTGCCAGCAGTTTATCGTCGGGGGGGGAAGGCTACACCTTC. Translating gives CASSLSSGGEGYTF.

The chain links TRBV30 to TRBJ1-2, with TRBD1 matching 7 bases. Germline CDR1 is GTSNPN and CDR2 is SVGIG (reference sequence). The junction had 6 bases not matched to a gene; V was cut back by 3 bases and J by 5 bases. The CDR3 runs 13 residues. CDR3 residues: CAWRGRGGYGYTF. Here the CDR3 DNA reads TGTGCCTGGAGAGGCAGGGGGGGTTATGGCTACACCTTC.

As concerns this clone: A read error may produce the germline difference seen at one junction end. The CDR3 DNA reads TGCGCCAGCAGCACACCCGTCCGGGAGACCCAGTACTTC. It specifies CASSTPVRETQYF. The J gene is TRBJ2-5, the V gene TRBV7-9; no reliable D call. The CDR3 runs to 13 residues. In germline, CDR1 is SEHNR, CDR2 FQNEAQ (reference sequence).

This clone occurred once. Other DNA sequences in this specimen translate into the identical CDR3. The chain has TRBV27 and TRBJ2-7, with D unresolved. This CDR3 spans 13 amino acids. V dropped 3 bases and J dropped 4 bases, with 10 bases sitting between them. In germline, CDR1 is MNHEY, CDR2 SMNVEV (reference sequence). The CDR3 DNA reads as TGTGCCAGCAGTTTTGGGCCCTTTTACGAGCAGTACTTC. This sequence encodes CASSFGPFYEQYF.